These T cell receptor beta chains were read from a single sample in a study of neurological immune-mediated disorders. TCRdb processed the 5' RACE reads anew with MiXCR; each CDR3 protein has one entry. This sample has tens of thousands of distinct CDR3 sequences, with around 3.1% found just once. The sequenced material came from PBMCs. All receptors derive from a man between 35 and 55 years old with multiple sclerosis. CDR3s include the opening cysteine and the closing phenylalanine or tryptophan. A D gene is named only where the DNA matches it firmly. For some rows the clone size is stated as once, few or many, or as a class when expanded; others skip it.

v_call,j_call,d_call,clone_size,cdr3_aa,cdr3_nt
TRBV25-1,TRBJ2-1,TRBD2,many,CASSEYGGSSSEQFF,TGTGCCAGCAGTGAATACGGGGGGTCCTCAAGTGAGCAGTTCTTC
TRBV2,TRBJ2-6,.,many,CASSRLLGANVLTF,TGTGCCAGCTCCCGGTTACTCGGGGCCAACGTCCTGACTTTC
TRBV20-1,TRBJ2-7,TRBD2,many,CSATGGVYEQYF,TGCAGTGCCACTGGGGGGGTCTACGAGCAGTACTTC
TRBV20-1,TRBJ2-5,.,.,CSAPRVQETQYF,TGCAGTGCCCCACGGGTACAAGAGACCCAGTACTTC
TRBV20-1,TRBJ1-5,.,many,CSARDHGARDQPQHF,TGCAGTGCTAGAGATCATGGGGCCCGGGATCAGCCCCAGCATTTT
TRBV7-9,TRBJ2-2,TRBD1,many,CASSPTGGEHTGELFF,TGTGCCAGCAGTCCGACAGGGGGCGAGCACACCGGGGAGCTGTTTTTT
TRBV27,TRBJ2-3,TRBD2,many,CASSLGLDADTQYF,TGTGCCAGCAGTTTGGGACTAGACGCAGATACGCAGTATTTT
TRBV12-3/TRBV12-4,TRBJ2-1,TRBD1,many,CASTLGTVYNEQFF,TGTGCCAGCACCCTTGGGACAGTATACAATGAGCAGTTCTTC
TRBV7-6,TRBJ2-2,.,many,CASSLVPSANTGELFF,TGTGCCAGCAGCTTAGTCCCCTCTGCGAACACCGGGGAGCTGTTTTTT
TRBV7-9,TRBJ2-7,TRBD1,many,CASSLAQGAPDEQYF,TGTGCCAGCAGCTTAGCGCAGGGGGCGCCGGACGAGCAGTACTTC
TRBV12-3/TRBV12-4,TRBJ1-1,.,many,CASSLFGVAEAFF,TGTGCCAGCAGTTTATTTGGGGTTGCTGAAGCTTTCTTT
TRBV12-3/TRBV12-4,TRBJ1-5,.,many,CASTSGGSQPQHF,TGTGCCAGCACCTCGGGCGGAAGTCAGCCCCAGCATTTT
TRBV7-2,TRBJ1-1,.,many,CASSLGLRAEAFF,TGTGCCAGCAGCTTGGGCTTACGGGCTGAAGCTTTCTTT
TRBV5-1,TRBJ1-6,TRBD1,.,CATTLTGEMDSPLHF,TGCGCCACCACACTGACAGGGGAGATGGATTCACCCCTCCACTTT
TRBV7-9,TRBJ1-2,.,many,CASTRLNYGYTF,TGTGCCAGCACGCGACTAAACTATGGCTACACCTTC
TRBV6-5,TRBJ2-5,.,many,CASTQAGLETQYF,TGTGCCAGCACTCAGGCGGGGCTGGAGACCCAGTACTTC
TRBV20-1,TRBJ2-7,TRBD2,many,CSATRLAGDNEQYF,TGCAGTGCTACCCGACTAGCGGGAGATAACGAGCAGTACTTC
TRBV5-1,TRBJ1-2,TRBD1,many,CASSSSTGGAYGYTF,TGCGCCAGCAGCTCGTCGACAGGGGGGGCCTATGGCTACACCTTC
TRBV7-2,TRBJ2-5,TRBD2,many,CASSTLAGYQETQYF,TGTGCCAGCAGCACCTTAGCGGGTTACCAAGAGACCCAGTACTTC
TRBV5-1,TRBJ1-1,TRBD1,many,CASSGGGYTTEAFF,TGCGCCAGCAGCGGAGGGGGCTATACCACTGAAGCTTTCTTT
TRBV11-2,TRBJ1-1,.,many,CASSPGRTNTEAFF,TGTGCCAGCAGCCCGGGACGGACGAACACTGAAGCTTTCTTT
TRBV10-3,TRBJ1-5,.,many,CAISELQGGQPQHF,TGTGCCATCAGTGAGTTACAGGGAGGTCAGCCCCAGCATTTT
TRBV3-1,TRBJ2-4,.,many,CASSQMGPGAGAKNIQYF,TGTGCCAGCAGCCAAATGGGACCGGGCGCAGGAGCCAAAAACATTCAGTACTTC